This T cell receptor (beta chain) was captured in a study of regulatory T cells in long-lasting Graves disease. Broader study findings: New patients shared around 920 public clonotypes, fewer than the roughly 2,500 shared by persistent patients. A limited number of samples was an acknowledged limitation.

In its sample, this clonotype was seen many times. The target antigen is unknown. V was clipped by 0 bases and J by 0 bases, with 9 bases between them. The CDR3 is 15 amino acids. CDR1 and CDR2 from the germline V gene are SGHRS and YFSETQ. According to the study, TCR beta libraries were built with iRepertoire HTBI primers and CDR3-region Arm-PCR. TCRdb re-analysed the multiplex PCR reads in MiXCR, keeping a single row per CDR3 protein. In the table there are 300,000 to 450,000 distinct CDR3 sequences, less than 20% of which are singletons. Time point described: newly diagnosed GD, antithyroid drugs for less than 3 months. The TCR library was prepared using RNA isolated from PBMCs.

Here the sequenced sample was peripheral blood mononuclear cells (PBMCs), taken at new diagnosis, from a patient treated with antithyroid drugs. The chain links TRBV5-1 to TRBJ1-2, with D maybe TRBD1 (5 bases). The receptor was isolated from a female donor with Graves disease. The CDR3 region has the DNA TGCGCCAGCAGCTTGGCTTCAGGGTCTAACTATGGCTACACCTTC. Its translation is CASSLASGSNYGYTF.